This T cell receptor (beta chain) was documented in a study of blood T cell repertoires in COVID-19. Overall study: In each case, the material was cDNA or gDNA derived from T cells, B-cell-depleted T cells, or PBMCs.

During active infection, Seattle patients enrolled and were then monitored through disease. V was pared by 5 bases and J by 4 bases, with 8 bases of the junction left unmatched. The CDR3 is 15 residues long. Germline values: CDR1 SGHTA, CDR2 FQGTGA. Per the original data handling: By means of reference gene primer amplification, nucleated cell counts were estimated. Assay used: immunoSEQ multiplex PCR; TCRdb lists only in-frame clones, some missing. V and J calls and clone size are those listed in that table; D and trimming were worked out from the DNA. The top ten hold roughly 6.3% of the sample, which has 250,000 to 350,000 clones, over 80% seen once.

This clonotype was sampled from a woman aged 45-65 years with COVID-19, enrolled during active disease. Sequencing was performed on peripheral blood. V gene TRBV7-3 combines with J gene TRBJ1-2, with 9 bases aligning to TRBD1. The CDR3 protein is CASSTGTGPAYGYTF. The CDR3 DNA sequence: TGTGCCAGCAGCACCGGGACAGGGCCAGCCTATGGCTACACCTTC.